This TCR beta chain was identified in a study of cytomegalovirus exposure and HLA in healthy donors. The CDR3 has 15 amino acids. The V and J ends lost 2 bases and 2 bases, in that order; junction bases with no gene match: 2. Germline CDR1 is MNHEY and CDR2 is SVGAGI. The assay was immunoSEQ multiplex PCR, and TCRdb's table has in-frame clones only and misses some. Of around 300,000 clones in the sample, over 75% were seen once. The source of this sequence is a woman under 30 in good health and CMV-seronegative. The genes are TRBV6-5 and TRBJ2-7, with 11 nucleotides matching TRBD1. The sample was PBMCs. CDR3 residues: CASSYGTGGTYEQYF. CDR3 DNA sequence: TGTGCCAGCAGTTACGGGACAGGGGGAACCTACGAGCAGTACTTC.